This T cell receptor beta chain stems from a study of CD8 T cells in ankylosing spondylitis. TCRdb fed the 5' RACE reads into MiXCR, producing one record per CDR3 protein. The sample lists 300,000 to 400,000 distinct CDR3 sequences, roughly 14% occurring once. In this sample, this clonotype turned up many times. Germline V gives CDR1 SGHDN, CDR2 FVKESK. This CDR3 is 13 amino acids long. The V gene lost 8 bases and the J gene lost 6 bases, with 14 bases spanning the gap. The chain employs TRBV14 and TRBJ1-5; unclear D gene. The TCR originated in a male donor with ankylosing spondylitis or in good health (not recorded which). Specimen: blood, either unsorted or a sorted T cell fraction (not recorded which). Here the CDR3 DNA reads TGTGCCAGCTCTCCCATAGAGGGTCAGCCCCAGCATTTT. This gives the protein CASSPIEGQPQHF.